The sequence of this T cell receptor (beta chain) was determined in a study of blood T cells in healthy people across ages. There are 15 residues in the CDR3. The use of a sample-barcoded 5' primer and a J-beta primer mix characterized a second PCR of roughly 6 to 12 cycles. MiXCR, applied by TCRdb to the 5' RACE reads, yields one record per CDR3 protein. In the table there are 700,000 to 900,000 distinct CDR3 sequences, roughly 25% of which are singletons. This same sample was also taken into another study, of T cells of mothers and their children.

The sample was blood. This chain uses TRBV21-1 with TRBJ2-7; the D call of TRBD1 is as the table states it, not checked on the DNA. TRBV21-1 constitutes a pseudogene. This receptor was taken from a boy younger than 18 in good health. The CDR3 region has the DNA TGTGCCAGCAGCAGAAACAGGGATGGATACTACGAGCAGTACTTC. Residues: CASSRNRDGYYEQYF.